The 22 T cell receptor beta chains below come from one sample, sequenced in a study of OX40 agonist ivuxolimab in advanced cancers. The library was prepared using the immunoSEQ multiplex PCR assay. TCRdb stores this immuneACCESS table with in-frame sequences only. Part of the clones is absent; in the studies checked, under half of the shortfall reflects unresolved V genes, and no reason is known for the rest. The sample contains tens of thousands of clones, around 90% of them found a single time. The ten largest clonotypes hold over 0.25% of the sample. The sequences come from CD4+ or CD8+ T cells sorted from blood, collected in a trial of the OX40 agonist ivuxolimab. The receptors stem from an adult with an advanced solid tumor such as melanoma, head and neck, liver or kidney cancer.

The CDR3 spells CASSPSGGGDTQYF. The CDR3 region has the DNA TGTGCCAGCAGCCCCAGCGGGGGGGGAGATACGCAGTATTTT. The chain is built from TRBV11-2 and TRBJ2-3, with 10 bases fitting TRBD2. CDR1 is SGHAT and CDR2 is FQNNGV in the germline V gene. This CDR3 contains 14 residues. V lost 5 bases to trimming and J lost 5 bases; unmatched junction nucleotides: 4. Full variable domain (remainder filled in from reference TRBV11-2 and TRBJ2-3): EAGVAQSPRYKIIEKRQSVAFWCNPISGHATLYWYQQILGQGPKLLIQFQNNGVVDDSQLPKDRFSAERLKGVDSTLKIQPAKLEDSAVYLCASSPSGGGDTQYFGPGTRLTVL.

This chain links TRBV14 with TRBJ2-1; TRBD2 matches 8 bases. The germline gives CDR1 SGHDN, CDR2 FVKESK. The CDR3 length is 16 residues. V dropped 3 bases and J dropped 6; count of bases not matched to a gene: 10. CDR3 DNA: TGTGCCAGCAGCCACAGCGGACTAGCTTCTCGCAATGAGCAGTTCTTC. It translates to CASSHSGLASRNEQFF.

The V and J genes are TRBV7-6 and TRBJ2-5; 11 bases fit TRBD2. The CDR3 spans 15 residues. The ends lost 6 bases at V and 6 bases at J; junction bases unmatched: 9. The germline V gene encodes CDR1 SGHVS and CDR2 FNYEAQ. The CDR3 sequence: CASSSDSGRAKTQYF. In DNA, the CDR3 is TGTGCCAGCAGTTCTGATAGCGGGAGGGCGAAGACCCAGTACTTC.

The V call is TRBV29-1, the J call TRBJ1-4, with unresolved D. The germline CDR1 and CDR2 sequences are SQVTM and ANQGSEA. CDR3 length: 13 residues. The ends were cut back, 2 bases at V and 0 bases at J, with 4 bases in the middle. The CDR3 region is CSVEYSTNEKLFF. The CDR3 DNA reads as TGCAGCGTTGAATATTCAACTAATGAAAAACTGTTTTTT. The full variable domain, completed using reference TRBV29-1 and TRBJ1-4, is SAVISQKPSRDICQRGTSLTIQCQVDSQVTMMFWYRQQPGQSLTLIATANQGSEATYESGFVIDKFPISRPNLTFSTLTVSNMSPEDSSIYLCSVEYSTNEKLFFGSGTQLSVL.

This clone was seen once. The chain has TRBV18 and TRBJ1-5; the D is unclear. Germline V gene lookup returns CDR1 KGHSH and CDR2 LQKENI. V was shortened by 3 bases and J by 7 bases, with 10 bases between the two germline ends. The length of the CDR3 is 13 residues. The CDR3 here is CASSPDQHQPQHF. CDR3 DNA: TGTGCCAGCTCACCGGACCAGCACCAGCCCCAGCATTTT.

The V and J genes are TRBV5-6 and TRBJ2-7; 9 positions match TRBD2. V shed 5 bases and J 6 bases; nucleotides not matched to a gene: 12. The CDR3 is 15 residues long. From germline, CDR1 is SGHDT and CDR2 YYEEEE. The CDR3 reads CASRARGTSPLEQYF. The CDR3, as DNA: TGTGCCAGCAGGGCGAGAGGGACTAGCCCACTCGAGCAGTACTTC.

The chain joins TRBV9 to TRBJ2-1; D uncertain. V was shortened by 0 bases and J by 0 bases, with 7 bases between the two germline ends. Germline values: CDR1 SGDLS, CDR2 YYNGEE. This CDR3 spans 15 amino acids. CDR3 DNA: TGTGCCAGCAGCGTAGACCCAACCTCCTACAATGAGCAGTTCTTC. Translating gives CASSVDPTSYNEQFF.

This clone was found a few times. The chain has TRBV28 and TRBJ1-1, with D hard to call. V was trimmed by 1 base and J by 6 bases, leaving 6 bases between them. Germline lookup yields CDR1 MDHEN and CDR2 SYDVKM. The CDR3 runs 12 residues. CDR3 DNA: TGTGCCAGCAGTTTATCTCATGCTGAAGCTTTCTTT. Protein product: CASSLSHAEAFF.

This clone showed up just once. The rearrangement links TRBV4-3 to TRBJ2-1; 9 nucleotides agree with TRBD2. This CDR3 is 15 amino acids long. Trimming removed 1 base from V and 8 bases from J; junction bases left unmatched: 6. Per germline, CDR1 LGHNA and CDR2 YSLEER. The CDR3 loop reads CASSQVLSGRDEQFF. The CDR3 nucleotides are TGCGCCAGCAGCCAAGTTCTTAGCGGGAGAGATGAGCAGTTCTTC.

The chain joins TRBV30 to TRBJ2-7, with D perhaps TRBD2 (5 bases). Germline V lookup: CDR1 GTSNPN, CDR2 SVGIG (reference sequence). Trimming removed 2 bases from V and 5 bases from J, with 19 bases in between. This CDR3 spans 15 amino acids. The CDR3 sequence is CAWSQMGQRRHEQYF. In DNA form, the CDR3 reads TGTGCCTGGAGTCAAATGGGTCAGAGGAGGCACGAGCAGTACTTC.

The rearrangement links TRBV7-8 to TRBJ1-5; TRBD1 agrees at 7 bases. The CDR3 has 14 amino acids. V lost 1 base and J lost 8; bases outside the gene matches: 5. Germline loops: CDR1 SGHVS, CDR2 FQNEAQ. The CDR3 bases are TGTGCCAGCAGCTTAGACAGGGGTGAGGAGCCCCAGCATTTT. Translating it yields CASSLDRGEEPQHF. The complete variable domain, with remaining parts taken from reference TRBV7-8 and TRBJ1-5, reads GAGVSQSPRYKVAKRGQDVALRCDPISGHVSLFWYQQALGQGPEFLTYFQNEAQLDKSGLPSDRFFAERPEGSVSTLKIQRTQQEDSAVYLCASSLDRGEEPQHFGDGTRLSIL.

The sample holds one count of this clone. This sequence joins TRBV18 and TRBJ1-2; the match to TRBD1 covers 7 bases. Trimming removed 2 bases from V and 3 bases from J; junction bases left unmatched: 6. CDR1 KGHSH and CDR2 LQKENI come from the germline V gene. CDR3 length: 15 residues. The DNA of the CDR3 is TGTGCCAGCTCACCAAAGGGGGCTCCCGACTATGGCTACACCTTC. Its protein product is CASSPKGAPDYGYTF. Full variable domain (rest looked up from reference TRBV18 and TRBJ1-2): NAGVMQNPRHLVRRRGQEARLRCSPMKGHSHVYWYRQLPEEGLKFMVYLQKENIIDESGMPKERFSAEFPKEGPSILRIQQVVRGDSAAYFCASSPKGAPDYGYTFGSGTRLTVV.

The chain employs TRBV9 and TRBJ2-2; 9 nucleotides agree with TRBD1. V was pared by 2 bases and J by 3 bases, with 5 bases of the junction left unmatched. CDR1 SGDLS and CDR2 YYNGEE come from the germline V gene. This CDR3 contains 16 residues. The CDR3 DNA follows: TGTGCCAGCAGCGTTGGGACAGGGCTCGACACCGGGGAGCTGTTTTTT. As protein: CASSVGTGLDTGELFF. Looking up the rest from reference TRBV9 and TRBJ2-2 gives the full variable domain: DSGVTQTPKHLITATGQRVTLRCSPRSGDLSVYWYQQSLDQGLQFLIQYYNGEERAKGNILERFSAQQFPDLHSELNLSSLELGDSALYFCASSVGTGLDTGELFFGEGSRLTVL.

The CDR3 is CASSPIVDIFYGYTF. The CDR3 DNA reads TGTGCCAGCTCACCTATCGTGGACATCTTCTATGGCTACACCTTC. This chain uses TRBV18 with TRBJ1-2; D may be TRBD1 (5 bases). Germline assignment: CDR1 KGHSH and CDR2 LQKENI. The CDR3 spans 15 residues. Trimming cost V 3 bases and J 4 bases, with 15 bases left between them.

The chain joins TRBV6-5 to TRBJ1-1, with a tentative D call TRBD1 (5 bases). Trimming removed 6 bases from V and 7 bases from J, with 12 bases in between. Germline CDR1 MNHEY, CDR2 SVGAGI. The CDR3 loop spans 12 amino acids. The CDR3 is CASRISQGEAFF. The CDR3 DNA sequence: TGTGCCAGCAGAATTAGTCAGGGTGAAGCTTTCTTT.

This chain joins TRBV5-5 and TRBJ2-5; D unclear. Germline V gene sequence: CDR1 SGHKS, CDR2 YYEKEE (reference sequence). The CDR3 totals 15 residues. The ends were cut back, 4 bases at V and 2 bases at J, with 15 bases in the middle. CDR3 DNA: TGTGCCAGCAGCATTGTTGGAGACAAACAAGAGACCCAGTACTTC. Translation gives CASSIVGDKQETQYF.

The V and J genes are TRBV6-1 and TRBJ1-1, with a possible D match to TRBD1 (6 bases). Per germline, CDR1 MNHNS and CDR2 SASEGT. The CDR3 runs 17 residues. V was trimmed by 2 bases and J by 0 bases, leaving 16 bases between them. CDR3: CASSERGINIMNTEAFF. The CDR3 nucleotides read TGTGCCAGCAGTGAAAGGGGGATAAATATTATGAACACTGAAGCTTTCTTT.

The V call is TRBV14, the J call TRBJ1-1; D not certain. This CDR3 comprises 13 residues. V gave up 2 bases and J gave up 1 base, with 5 bases separating them. Germline V gene data show CDR1 as SGHDN and CDR2 as FVKESK. This CDR3 reads CASSQHRNTEAFF. CDR3 DNA: TGTGCCAGCAGCCAACACAGGAACACTGAAGCTTTCTTT.

The rearrangement joins TRBV11-3 to TRBJ2-1; no firm D call. This CDR3 comprises 14 residues. V gave up 5 bases and J gave up 6 bases, with 14 bases separating them. CDR1 and CDR2 from the germline V gene are SGHNT and YENEEA. The CDR3 DNA is TGTGCCAGCAGCCCCACTTCGGCGAGCAATGAGCAGTTCTTC. Translated, it gives CASSPTSASNEQFF. The full variable domain, in which reference TRBV11-3 and TRBJ2-1 provide the parts outside the CDR3, is EAGVVQSPRYKIIEKKQPVAFWCNPISGHNTLYWYLQNLGQGPELLIRYENEEAVDDSQLPKDRFSAERLKGVDSTLKIQPAELGDSAVYLCASSPTSASNEQFFGPGTRLTVL.

This rearrangement joins TRBV4-1 to TRBJ1-5; D is ambiguous. Germline V CDR1 and CDR2: MGHRA, YSYEKL. Trimming stripped 4 bases from V and 3 bases from J, with 7 bases between. This CDR3 spans 13 amino acids. In DNA, the CDR3 is TGCGCCAGCAGCCGCGGGAACAATCAGCCCCAGCATTTT. Translation gives CASSRGNNQPQHF.

V usage is TRBV6-5 and J usage is TRBJ2-1, with D maybe TRBD2 (6 bases). CDR1 MNHEY and CDR2 SVGAGI come from the germline V gene. CDR3 size: 15 residues. Trimming left V 6 bases short and J 4 bases short, with 16 bases between. The CDR3 is CASSSHGLLYNEQFF. The CDR3 DNA follows: TGTGCCAGCAGCTCACACGGACTACTTTACAATGAGCAGTTCTTC.

V and J are TRBV6-6 and TRBJ2-1; 10 bases are shared with TRBD1. J lost 4 bases, V lost 6 bases, and 3 bases had no gene match. The CDR3 loop spans 14 amino acids. Germline assignment: CDR1 MNHNY and CDR2 SVGAGI (reference sequence). The CDR3, as DNA: TGTGCCAGCAGCCGGACAGGGGGTTACAATGAGCAGTTCTTC. It translates to CASSRTGGYNEQFF.